Below, 32 T cell receptor beta chains from the same sample are listed, as sequenced in a study of human T cells and chemical hapten exposure (dated by TCRdb to the early 2020s). The library relied on RACE. Sequencing relied on a NextSeq 500. TCRdb reprocessed the public reads (quality trimming at Q25 with fastp, clone calling with MiXCR) and kept in-frame beta chains. Rows with one shared CDR3 protein collapse into an entry with the most common genes and DNA. The sample contains some 49,000 distinct CDR3 sequences, less than 9.5% of them found a single time. Around 4.3% of the sample rests with the top ten. This sample's time point label indicates: patch test 1, 2 weeks after DPC sensitization. In the paper's terms, the treatment or condition label means: therapeutic diphenylcyclopropenone sensitization with weekly scalp DPC. The specimen was whole blood, collected in connection with sensitization to the hapten diphenylcyclopropenone (DPC). The origin of the receptors is a woman in her forties or fifties with alopecia areata. Some clones in this sample may be carry-over from other donors' samples.

This clonotype was recorded a few times. The V and J genes are TRBV6-5 and TRBJ2-1, with D tentatively TRBD1 or TRBD2 (5 bases each). Trimming pared 4 bases from V and 2 bases from J, leaving 18 bases between. Germline CDR1 MNHEY, CDR2 SVGAGI. CDR3 length: 17 residues. As DNA, the CDR3 is TGTGCCAGCAGTTCCCCCATGGGGACGGGGACCTACAATGAGCAGTTCTTC. It yields the protein CASSSPMGTGTYNEQFF.

Comment on this clonotype: A read error may account for a junction end that differs from germline. V usage is TRBV3-1 and J usage is TRBJ1-3; the D is unclear. CDR3 length equals 14 residues. Germline V gene sequence: CDR1 LGHDT, CDR2 YNNKEL (reference sequence). DNA for the CDR3: TGTGCCAGCAGTCTTAACAGTCTTCCCCTCCTTTTGAATTTT. This codes for CASSLNSLPLLLNF. Supplemented by reference TRBV3-1 and TRBJ1-3, the full variable domain reads DTAVSQTPKYLVTQMGNDKSIKCEQNLGHDTMYWYKQDSKKFLKIMFSYNNKELIINETVPNRFSPKSPDKAHLNLHINSLELGDSAVYFCASSLNSLPLLLNFGEGSWLTVV.

This clonotype was seen many times. The rearrangement joins TRBV6-2 or TRBV6-3 to TRBJ2-1; the match to TRBD2 covers 13 bases. V lost 0 bases, J lost 4 bases, and 3 bases stayed unmatched. The germline gives CDR1 MNHEY, CDR2 SVGEGT. The CDR3 runs 17 residues. CDR3: CASSYSGLAGVYNEQFF. The CDR3 DNA is TGTGCCAGCAGTTACTCCGGACTAGCGGGAGTTTACAATGAGCAGTTCTTC.

This clonotype was seen repeatedly, ten times or more. The chain combines TRBV29-1 with TRBJ1-1, with D unclear. CDR1 SQVTM and CDR2 ANQGSEA come from the germline V gene. This CDR3 has 12 amino acids. Deletions cut 6 bases from V and 1 base from J, with 9 bases between. The CDR3 DNA reads TGCAGCGTGACCAACGGGAACACTGAAGCTTTCTTT. Translated: CSVTNGNTEAFF.

This clonotype appeared many times. The CDR3 region is CSVYRGYQETQYF. As DNA, the CDR3 is TGCAGCGTTTACAGGGGTTACCAAGAGACCCAGTACTTC. The V gene is TRBV29-1, the J gene TRBJ2-5, with 7 positions matching TRBD1. J lost 0 bases, V lost 5 bases, and 3 bases had no gene match. The CDR3 has 13 residues. CDR1 is SQVTM, CDR2 ANQGSEA, per germline.

This clonotype was observed at least ten times. The chain joins TRBV12-3 or TRBV12-4 to TRBJ1-5; D is possibly TRBD1 (6 bases). Trimming removed 4 bases at V and 6 bases at J, with 13 bases between. The CDR3 is 14 amino acids. The CDR3: CASSYWGPTQPQHF. CDR3 in DNA: TGTGCCAGCAGTTACTGGGGGCCCACTCAGCCCCAGCATTTT.

This clonotype has ten or more counts. The chain couples TRBV7-9 to TRBJ2-7, with TRBD2 matching 8 bases. The CDR3 totals 13 residues. The J segment lost 6 bases and the V segment lost 5 bases, leaving 6 bases of the junction unmatched. Looked up from germline, CDR1 is SEHNR and CDR2 is FQNEAQ (reference sequence). This CDR3 is CASSRGGSTEQYF. The CDR3 nucleotides read TGTGCCAGCAGCCGGGGGGGTTCAACCGAGCAGTACTTC. Based on the CDR3 plus reference TRBV7-9 and TRBJ2-7, the full variable domain is DTGVSQNPRHKITKRGQNVTFRCDPISEHNRLYWYRQTLGQGPEFLTYFQNEAQLEKSRLLSDRFSAERPKGSFSTLEIQRTEQGDSAMYLCASSRGGSTEQYFGPGTRLTVT.

The sample holds a few counts of this clonotype. The chain has TRBV15 and TRBJ2-1; TRBD2 agrees at 10 bases. Germline lookup yields CDR1 LNHNV and CDR2 YYDKDF (reference sequence). The CDR3 sequence is 16 residues long. The trim removed 3 bases at V and 6 bases at J, leaving 8 bases unmatched. CDR3 in amino acids: CATSRVSGRNANEQFF. Written as DNA, the CDR3 is TGTGCCACCAGCAGGGTTAGCGGGAGGAATGCCAATGAGCAGTTCTTC.

Ten or more counts support this clonotype. The V call is TRBV5-6, the J call TRBJ1-2; D may be TRBD1 (5 bases). Germline V gives CDR1 SGHDT, CDR2 YYEEEE. Trimming removed 0 bases at V and 5 bases at J, with 8 bases between. The CDR3 contains 13 residues. For the CDR3, the DNA is TGTGCCAGCAGCTTGGGAAGGGGATATGGCTACACCTTC. Translated, it gives CASSLGRGYGYTF. Filled out from reference TRBV5-6 and TRBJ1-2, the complete variable domain reads DAGVTQSPTHLIKTRGQQVTLRCSPKSGHDTVSWYQQALGQGPQFIFQYYEEEERQRGNFPDRFSGHQFPNYSSELNVNALLLGDSALYLCASSLGRGYGYTFGSGTRLTVV.

This clonotype was observed at least ten times. The chain employs TRBV29-1 and TRBJ2-5, with TRBD1 as a possible D gene (6 bases). CDR1 and CDR2 from the germline V gene are SQVTM and ANQGSEA. V dropped 4 bases and J dropped 5 bases, with 14 bases sitting between them. CDR3 length equals 13 residues. The CDR3 region is CSVVAGVVETQYF. In nucleotides, the CDR3 is TGCAGCGTTGTAGCAGGGGTGGTTGAGACCCAGTACTTC.

The chain couples TRBV10-3 to TRBJ2-1, with D tentatively TRBD1 (6 bases). Germline V gives CDR1 ENHRY, CDR2 SYGVKD. The CDR3 is 12 residues long. Trimming removed 2 bases at V and 12 bases at J, with 11 bases between. For the CDR3, the DNA is TGTGCCATCAGTGAGCCCGGACAGTCGCAGTTCTTC. It is translated as CAISEPGQSQFF.

This clonotype was picked up many times. V is TRBV7-9 and J is TRBJ2-6; the D is unclear. Trimming removed 4 bases from V and 12 bases from J, with 19 bases in between. The CDR3 loop spans 15 amino acids. Germline lookup yields CDR1 SEHNR and CDR2 FQNEAQ (reference sequence). This chain's CDR3 is CASSSPAGYLTVLTF. CDR3 coding DNA: TGTGCCAGCAGCTCACCCGCAGGCTACCTTACCGTCCTGACTTTC.

This clonotype was counted at least ten times. The chain couples TRBV28 to TRBJ2-5; no reliable D call. This CDR3 has 12 residues. V gave up 1 base and J gave up 4 bases, with 4 bases separating them. Germline CDR1 reads MDHEN; CDR2 reads SYDVKM. The CDR3 here is CASSLLRETQYF. CDR3 bases: TGTGCCAGCAGTTTATTGAGAGAGACCCAGTACTTC.

This clonotype was seen repeatedly, ten times or more. This rearrangement joins TRBV30 to TRBJ1-1; TRBD1 is a possible D gene (5 bases). V was clipped by 3 bases and J by 1 base, with 12 bases between them. Germline CDR1 is GTSNPN and CDR2 is SVGIG (reference sequence). The CDR3 runs to 14 residues. The CDR3 here is CAWSLTGTNTEAFF. The CDR3 nucleotides are TGTGCCTGGAGCCTAACCGGGACGAACACTGAAGCTTTCTTT.

The chain couples TRBV4-3 to TRBJ2-4; perhaps TRBD2 as D (7 bases). The CDR3 length is 17 residues. Germline-derived CDR1 and CDR2 are LGHNA and YSLEER. Trimming cost V 0 bases and J 3 bases, with 15 bases left between them. CDR3 region: CASSQDGGGRDKNIQYF. The CDR3 nucleotides are TGCGCCAGCAGCCAAGATGGGGGGGGCCGGGACAAAAACATTCAGTACTTC.

Remarks on this clonotype: Its ends do not fully match the called genes, so a read error is possible. The CDR3 is CVSSTEGGGQPQHF. CDR3 coding DNA: TGTGTCAGCTCGACCGAAGGGGGCGGTCAGCCCCAGCATTTT. V is TRBV18 and J is TRBJ1-5; TRBD1 matches 7 bases. The CDR3 extends over 14 amino acids. Germline values: CDR1 KGHSH, CDR2 LQKENI.

In its sample, this clonotype was seen many times. The V call is TRBV30, the J call TRBJ2-7; D uncertain. This CDR3 is built from 14 residues. CDR1 and CDR2 from the germline V gene are GTSNPN and SVGIG (reference sequence). The V end lost 8 bases, the J end lost 1 base, and 18 bases lay between the germline ends. CDR3 in amino acids: CAPAPWLDSYEQYF. The CDR3 nucleotides are TGTGCCCCTGCCCCCTGGCTAGATTCCTACGAGCAGTACTTC.

This rearrangement joins TRBV3-1 to TRBJ2-1; D might be TRBD2 (5 bases). V was pared by 4 bases and J by 2 bases, with 12 bases between. Germline V gene lookup returns CDR1 LGHDT and CDR2 YNNKEL (reference sequence). There are 15 residues in the CDR3. CDR3 nucleotide sequence: TGTGCCAGCAGCCCCGGGCTAGCCCCCTACAATGAGCAGTTCTTC. It is translated as CASSPGLAPYNEQFF.

This clonotype was seen ten or more times. The chain employs TRBV19 and TRBJ2-3, with 7 bases identical to TRBD1. Germline values: CDR1 LNHDA, CDR2 SQIVND (reference sequence). Trimming removed 4 bases from V and 5 bases from J; junction bases left unmatched: 12. There are 16 residues in the CDR3. CDR3 sequence: CASSTETGVLRDTQYF. The CDR3 DNA follows: TGTGCCAGTAGTACCGAAACAGGGGTTCTTAGAGATACGCAGTATTTT.

This clonotype was observed many times. The chain is built from TRBV7-6 and TRBJ2-2; 7 bases match TRBD2. The V and J ends lost 1 base and 5 bases, in that order; junction bases with no gene match: 7. The CDR3 is 16 amino acids. Germline V gene data show CDR1 as SGHVS and CDR2 as FNYEAQ. DNA of the CDR3: TGTGCCAGCAGCTTAGAAGGGGCGGGAGTTACCGGGGAGCTGTTTTTT. It yields the protein CASSLEGAGVTGELFF.

This sequence joins TRBV3-1 and TRBJ2-7; D tentatively reads TRBD1 or TRBD2 (5 bases each). Trimming removed 0 bases at V and 12 bases at J, with 18 bases between. The CDR3 consists of 14 residues. Per germline, CDR1 LGHDT and CDR2 YNNKEL (reference sequence). The CDR3 coding sequence is TGTGCCAGCAGCCAAGATTTGGGACGGGAAGGTCGGTACTTC. It is translated as CASSQDLGREGRYF.

This clonotype was picked up many times. V is TRBV7-2 and J is TRBJ1-1, with D unresolved. CDR3 length: 15 amino acids. The germline V gene has CDR1 SGHTA and CDR2 FQGNSA. Trimming stripped 4 bases from V and 1 base from J, with 13 bases between. Here the CDR3 DNA reads TGTGCCAGCAGCTCGTACCCAGGACGGAACACTGAAGCTTTCTTT. It encodes CASSSYPGRNTEAFF.

Ten or more counts support this clonotype. The DNA of the CDR3 is TGCAGTGCTAGCCCGGGACGGAGTAGCAATCAGCCCCAGCATTTT. Protein sequence: CSASPGRSSNQPQHF. The V call is TRBV20-1, the J call TRBJ1-5, with D possibly being TRBD1 (5 bases). The CDR3 totals 15 residues. Deletions cut 3 bases from V and 0 bases from J, with 12 bases between. Germline V gives CDR1 DFQATT, CDR2 SNEGSKA (reference sequence).

This clonotype was counted ten times or more. V usage is TRBV6-6 and J usage is TRBJ1-1; no firm D call. The CDR3 runs to 14 residues. The V gene lost 3 bases and the J gene lost 0 bases, with 8 bases spanning the gap. Germline V gene lookup returns CDR1 MNHNY and CDR2 SVGAGI (reference sequence). CDR3 nucleotide sequence: TGTGCCAGCAGTTATTTACCAGTGAACACTGAAGCTTTCTTT. Translation: CASSYLPVNTEAFF.

This rearrangement joins TRBV20-1 to TRBJ2-7; D perhaps matches TRBD1 (6 bases). V was clipped by 6 bases and J by 4 bases, with 13 bases between them. Germline V lookup: CDR1 DFQATT, CDR2 SNEGSKA (reference sequence). The CDR3 contains 12 residues. The CDR3 loop reads CSAPSQGYEQYF. Written as DNA, the CDR3 is TGCAGTGCCCCATCGCAGGGGTACGAGCAGTACTTC.

This clonotype was seen at least ten times. This chain uses TRBV3-1 with TRBJ1-1; maybe TRBD1 (5 bases). V lost 1 base to trimming and J lost 4 bases, with 10 bases between them. Germline CDR1 reads LGHDT; CDR2 reads YNNKEL (reference sequence). The CDR3 is made up of 14 amino acids. The CDR3 DNA sequence: TGTGCCAGCAGCCAAGCGGGTGGGGGCACTGAAGCTTTCTTT. It translates to CASSQAGGGTEAFF.

In this sample, this clonotype turned up many times. The rearrangement joins TRBV12-5 to TRBJ2-1; 7 bases align to TRBD2. The CDR3 extends over 16 amino acids. The V gene end was trimmed by 0 bases and the J gene end by 2 bases; junction bases not matched to a gene: 4. CDR1 and CDR2 (germline): LGHNT, FRNRAP. The CDR3 DNA is TGTGCTAGTGGTTTGGTCGCCACTAGCGCCTACAATGAGCAGTTCTTC. This translates into CASGLVATSAYNEQFF.

V gene TRBV28 combines with J gene TRBJ2-7, with no clear D. V gave up 4 bases and J gave up 5 bases, with 12 bases separating them. CDR3 length: 13 residues. CDR1 is MDHEN and CDR2 is SYDVKM in the germline V gene. The CDR3 here is CASSSTNWHEQYF. CDR3 sequence (DNA): TGTGCCAGCAGTTCAACCAATTGGCACGAGCAGTACTTC.

This clonotype was observed a handful of times. This chain joins TRBV5-4 and TRBJ2-7; 7 bases align to TRBD1. CDR1 is SGHNT, CDR2 YYREEE, per germline (reference sequence). Trimming took 2 bases from V and 5 from J; bases not matched to a gene: 10. CDR3 length: 15 residues. CDR3 DNA sequence: TGTGCCAGCAGCTTAGACACCACAGGGGCCCACGAGCAGTACTTC. Translated: CASSLDTTGAHEQYF.

This clonotype has just a few counts. The chain joins TRBV3-1 to TRBJ1-1; weak D call: TRBD1 (5 bases). Germline V CDR1 and CDR2: LGHDT, YNNKEL (reference sequence). Trimming took 4 bases from V and 4 from J, leaving 13 bases between them. This CDR3 spans 14 amino acids. The CDR3 nucleotides are TGTGCCAGCAGCCCCCGGCCAGGGAGCACTGAAGCTTTCTTT. Its protein product is CASSPRPGSTEAFF.

By share, this clonotype counts as medium-sized. The J gene is TRBJ2-3, the V gene TRBV11-2; 11 bases are shared with TRBD2. V shed 3 bases, J shed 14 bases, and the junction held 4 bases outside the gene matches. Germline-derived CDR1 and CDR2 are SGHAT and FQNNGV. The CDR3 consists of 12 residues. As DNA, the CDR3 is TGTGCCAGCAGCTTGACAACTAGCGGGAGGTATTTT. As protein: CASSLTTSGRYF.

This clonotype was detected ten times or more. The V and J genes are TRBV6-2 or TRBV6-3 and TRBJ2-6, with 7 bases aligning to TRBD1. The germline V gene has CDR1 MNHEY and CDR2 SVGEGT. The CDR3 length is 16 residues. J lost 1 base, V lost 6 bases, and 6 bases had no gene match. Written as DNA, the CDR3 is TGTGCCAGCAGCCAGATACAGGGGTCTGGGGCCAACGTCCTGACTTTC. This encodes CASSQIQGSGANVLTF.